Listed below are T cell receptor beta chains from one sample, sequenced in a study of blood T cell repertoires in COVID-19. Generated by immunoSEQ multiplex PCR, the TCRdb table keeps only in-frame clones and is missing some. There are around 180,000 clones in the sample; approximately 80% occur only once, and around 7% lies in the top ten. Material: peripheral blood. Receptor source: a human donor in a cohort sampled during active COVID-19. CDR3s include the opening cysteine and the closing phenylalanine or tryptophan. The D gene is left open where the match is weak. Size tells how often a clone was seen (once, few, many) or the class of an expanded clone, and some rows leave it out.

>few|TRBD2|TRBJ2-7|TRBV3-1/TRBV3-2
CASSRGGGAGFSYEQYF
>-|-|TRBJ1-4|TRBV7-9
CASSLGVGRGEKLFF
>once|-|TRBJ1-5|TRBV30
CAWSVGAGNQPQHF
>once|TRBD1|TRBJ1-6|TRBV30
CAWKGTGIFSSYNSPLHF
>-|-|TRBJ2-5|TRBV5-1
CASSPTPFGGPQETQYF
>-|TRBD1|TRBJ1-2|TRBV29-1
CSVEPRGRIYGYTF
>-|-|TRBJ2-1|TRBV6-6
CASQGLGYNEQFF
>-|TRBD1|TRBJ2-2|TRBV2
CASSQETGANTGELFF
>-|TRBD1|TRBJ1-5|TRBV30
CAWSVGTGGVQPQHF
>-|-|TRBJ2-5|TRBV2
CASSEFLRDPQETQYF
>once|TRBD2|TRBJ2-5|TRBV9
CASSAPSGGSQETQYF
>-|-|TRBJ2-2|TRBV23-1
CASSHSTNTGELFF
>once|TRBD1|TRBJ2-7|TRBV5-1
CASSLGDRDGWYEQYF
>-|TRBD1|TRBJ1-1|TRBV4-1
CASSPRDRGPNTEAFF
>-|-|TRBJ1-1|TRBV4-2
CASSQDEVEPFF